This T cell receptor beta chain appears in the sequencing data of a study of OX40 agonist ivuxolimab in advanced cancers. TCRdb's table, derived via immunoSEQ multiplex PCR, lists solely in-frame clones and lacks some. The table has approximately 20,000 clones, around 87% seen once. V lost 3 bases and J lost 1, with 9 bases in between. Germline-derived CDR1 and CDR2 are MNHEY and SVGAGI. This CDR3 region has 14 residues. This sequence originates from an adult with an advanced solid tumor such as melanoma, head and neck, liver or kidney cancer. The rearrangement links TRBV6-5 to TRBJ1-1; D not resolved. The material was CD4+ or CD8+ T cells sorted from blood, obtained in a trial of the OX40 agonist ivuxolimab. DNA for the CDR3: TGTGCCAGCAGTTATTACAGTGGGAACACTGAAGCTTTCTTT. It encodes CASSYYSGNTEAFF.